This T cell receptor (beta chain) appears in the sequencing data of a study of molecular identifiers for immune sequencing clone quantification (dated by TCRdb to 2016 to 2019). About the full investigation: For a replicate experiment, the RNA from either about 20,000 or 100,000 naive CD8 T cells was divided into five aliquots, and four of those aliquots went on to sequencing. CD8 T cells were used in a methods study to benchmark molecular-identifier clustering-based TCR repertoire sequencing (MIDCIRS) and TCR RNA copy counting.

Libraries of naive CD8 T cells were generated from roughly 21,000 to 960,000 sorted cells, with 10%, 30% or 50% of the purified RNA used. Naive CD8 T cells were FACS-sorted as CD8+CD4-CCR7+CD45RA+ on a BD FACSAria II into RLT Plus buffer. Approximately eleven TCR copies' worth of Jurkat RNA were spiked into roughly 17,000-1,100,000 naive CD8 T cell samples to test detection sensitivity. CD8 T cells were enriched with RosetteSep CD8+ T Cell Enrichment Cocktail and Ficoll-Paque, followed by ACK red cell lysis. Summary of the overall study and its limitations: A single cell's worth of spiked-in Jurkat TCR RNA was reported detectable even among some 920,000 naive CD8 T cells. In CMV-specific effector cells, clones with more than 20 RNA copies contained over 99% of molecules, whereas in naive cells such clones contained under 1% of molecules. Without barcode sub-clustering, chimeric consensus sequences inflated TCR diversity; chimeras reached as high as 47%. The naive libraries included spiked-in Jurkat TCR RNA (roughly nine copies' worth), and this Jurkat TCR RNA is not part of the donor repertoire. Modeling gave about three recovered TCR RNA copies per cell versus approximately 10 by digital PCR, implying approximately 30% capture efficiency. Highly expanded clone sizes could be underestimated because identical TCR molecules may share a barcode.

Library method: PCR. TCRdb lists the instrument as NextSeq 500. Bulk TCR libraries were generated as previously described, with the TCR primers listed in Table S5 used. The Qiagen AllPrep DNA/RNA kit was used to purify total RNA. Reads from multiple sequencing runs of the same library were pooled before analysis. As for the authors' bioinformatics: Reads were retained only if their TCR constant sequence matched exactly, and those retained reads were trimmed to 150 nt and grouped according to their 12-nt molecular barcodes. Reads within each barcode group were sub-clustered using a 15% Levenshtein threshold, and quality-weighted consensus sequences were constructed for each RNA molecule. Non-functional sequences were discarded, and so were lower-count sequences lying one edit away from another sequence. On the basis of fitting two negative binomial distributions, barcode sub-clusters with fewer than 20% of the maximum read count were discarded. TCRdb took the public reads, trimmed them with fastp at Q25, ran MiXCR for clone calling and kept in-frame beta chains. When rows share a CDR3 protein, they turn into one entry using the most common DNA and genes. Here the V and J calls rest on TCRdb's processing, not on the authors' analysis. In all, the sample holds nearly 55,000 distinct CDR3 sequences, and just over 35% of those were seen once. 3% to 4% of the sample is in the top ten clones.

V loses 3 bases, J loses 7 bases, and the germline ends lie 10 bases apart. Taken from the germline V gene, the CDR1 and CDR2 loops are LGHNA and YNFKEQ. Measured from the cysteine to the phenylalanine, the CDR3 is 12 residues long. The entry retains the CDR3 DNA only, 36 bases that are in frame from base 1. This clonotype was recorded at least ten times. The target of this receptor is not known. It has no much larger one-base neighbor in the sample; base qualities were not kept. Sequencing used naive CD8+ T cells from blood, with Jurkat cell RNA spiked in. Explained via the paper, the cell subset or site label denotes: FACS-sorted CD8+CD4-CCR7+CD45RA+ naive T cells. This clonotype was obtained from a human donor in good health. Some libraries in this study had Jurkat cell RNA spiked in. The sequence is built from TRBV4-2 and TRBJ2-7, with the identity of the D gene unclear. In nucleotide form, the sequence is TGTGCCAGCAGCCAGGGTTTCGGAGAGCAGTACTTC. Translation gives CASSQGFGEQYF.